This T cell receptor beta chain was obtained from a study of beta chain features in type 1 diabetes. About the study: Researchers looked at 107,917,701 sorted cells across all samples.

The CDR3 extends over 17 amino acids. Germline-derived CDR1 and CDR2 are SGHVS and FQNEAQ. Study-wide findings and caveats: HLA influence on TCRB rearrangement stayed unresolved here.

In regard to this clone: Its specificity is not known. One end of the junction fails to match germline, which may point to a read error.

Sorting of CD4+ naive, central memory, regulatory and stem cell-like memory cells was performed via CD45RO/CCR7/CD25/CD127/CD95/CD27. Once sorted, every population was more than 95% pure. Investigators reverse transcribed all isolated RNA, so they sequenced expressed TCRB transcripts. Method: immunoSEQ multiplex PCR; TCRdb's copy keeps in-frame clones and lacks some. The data contain hundreds of thousands of clones, approximately 28% of them seen just once; the ten biggest clones take up about 0.065%. What was sequenced was naive CD4+ T cells from blood. The chain joins TRBV7-8 to TRBJ2-5; 7 positions match TRBD2. The sequence was collected from a young man in good health. The CDR3 nucleotides are TGTGCCAGCAGTTTAGTAACGGGAGGAACCTTCCGAGAGACCCAGTACTTC. Its translation: CASSLVTGGTFRETQYF.